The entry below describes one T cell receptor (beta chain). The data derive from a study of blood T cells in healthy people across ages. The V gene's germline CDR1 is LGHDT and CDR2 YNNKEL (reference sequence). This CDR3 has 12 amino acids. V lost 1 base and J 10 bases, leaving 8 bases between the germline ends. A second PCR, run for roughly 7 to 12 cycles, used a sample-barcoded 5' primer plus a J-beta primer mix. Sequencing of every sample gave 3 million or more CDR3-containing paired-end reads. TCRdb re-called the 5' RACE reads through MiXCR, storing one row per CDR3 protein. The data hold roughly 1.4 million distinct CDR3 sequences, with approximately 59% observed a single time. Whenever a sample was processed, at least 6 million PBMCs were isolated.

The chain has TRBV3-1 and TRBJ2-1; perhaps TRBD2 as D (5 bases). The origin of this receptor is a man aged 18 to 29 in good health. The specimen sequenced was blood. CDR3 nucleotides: TGTGCCAGCAGCCAAGTTGGGGAGGAGCAGTTCTTC. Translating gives CASSQVGEEQFF.